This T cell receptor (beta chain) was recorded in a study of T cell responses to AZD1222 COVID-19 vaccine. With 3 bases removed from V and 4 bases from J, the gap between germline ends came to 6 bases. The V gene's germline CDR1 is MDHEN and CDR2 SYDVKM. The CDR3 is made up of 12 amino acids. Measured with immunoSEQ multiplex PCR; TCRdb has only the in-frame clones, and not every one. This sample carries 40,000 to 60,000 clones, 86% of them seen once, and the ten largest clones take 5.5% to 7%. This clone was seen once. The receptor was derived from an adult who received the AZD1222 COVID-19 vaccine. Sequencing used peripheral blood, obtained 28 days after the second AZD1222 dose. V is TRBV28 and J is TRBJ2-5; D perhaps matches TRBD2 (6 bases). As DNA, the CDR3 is TGTGCCAGCAGTTTCGGGGGAGAGACCCAGTACTTC. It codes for CASSFGGETQYF.